These 9 T cell receptor beta chains came from one sample sequenced in a study of shared T cell receptors in the human thymus. Data came from immunoSEQ multiplex PCR; TCRdb stores just in-frame clones and leaves some out. The sample contains more than 550,000 clones, 87% of which appear only once. This sample also appeared in a second study, on human thymus T cells.

The material sequenced was thymocytes. The receptors derive from a boy younger than two with a congenital heart defect.

This chain connects TRBV5-1 to TRBJ1-6, with D maybe TRBD1 (5 bases). Germline CDR1 SGHRS, CDR2 YFSETQ. This CDR3 contains 16 residues. With 0 bases removed from V and 7 bases from J, the gap between germline ends came to 14 bases. CDR3 DNA: TGCGCCAGCAGCTTGGGTTCAGGGCTATCCAATTCACCCCTCCACTTT. It encodes CASSLGSGLSNSPLHF.

The gene calls are TRBV11-2 and TRBJ2-7, with 7 bases lining up with TRBD2. Per germline, CDR1 SGHAT and CDR2 FQNNGV. The CDR3 runs to 19 residues. V shed 2 bases, J shed 0 bases, and the junction held 16 bases outside the gene matches. CDR3 in amino acids: CASSLRIYSGPMVSYEQYF. Here the CDR3 DNA reads TGTGCCAGCAGCTTACGGATCTATAGCGGGCCCATGGTCTCCTACGAGCAGTACTTC.

Note on this clone: At one end, the junction sequence differs from germline, possibly due to a read error. Other DNA sequences in the same sample also yield this CDR3. The J gene is TRBJ1-6, the V gene TRBV30, with 8 positions matching TRBD1. This CDR3 comprises 17 residues. CDR1 and CDR2 (germline): GTSNPN, SVGIG (reference sequence). CDR3: CAWSRDRRYVGNSPLHF. In DNA form, the CDR3 reads TGTGCCTGGAGTCGGGACAGGCGGTATGTCGGGAATTCCCCCCTCCACTTT.

The rearrangement joins TRBV6-4 to TRBJ2-7, with D possibly matching TRBD1 (6 bases). This CDR3 spans 15 amino acids. The V and J ends lost 5 bases and 6 bases respectively, with 20 bases between them. Germline assignment: CDR1 MRHNA and CDR2 SNTAGT. The CDR3 loop reads CASSSGTCTLCEQYF. The CDR3 nucleotides read TGTGCCAGCAGTTCCGGGACATGTACCCTATGCGAGCAGTACTTC.

The chain couples TRBV30 to TRBJ1-2; D unclear. Germline values: CDR1 GTSNPN, CDR2 SVGIG (reference sequence). V was pared by 5 bases and J by 4 bases, with 20 bases between. The CDR3 extends over 15 amino acids. The DNA of the CDR3 is TGTGCCTGGGTGACAATGGGCTTCAGACCCTATGGCTACACCTTC. Protein sequence: CAWVTMGFRPYGYTF. The complete variable domain, with remaining parts taken from reference TRBV30 and TRBJ1-2, reads SQTIHQWPATLVQPVGSPLSLECTVEGTSNPNLYWYRQAAGRGLQLLFYSVGIGQISSEVPQNLSASRPQDRQFILSSKKLLLSDSGFYLCAWVTMGFRPYGYTFGSGTRLTVV.

The V and J genes are TRBV29-1 and TRBJ1-1, with D maybe TRBD1 (5 bases). Germline V gives CDR1 SQVTM, CDR2 ANQGSEA. The V end lost 3 bases, the J end lost 6 bases, and 17 bases lay between the germline ends. CDR3 length: 14 amino acids. The CDR3 DNA is TGCAGCGTTGATGGTAGCGGAGGGGCAGCTGAAGCTTTCTTT. As protein: CSVDGSGGAAEAFF.

This chain's CDR3 is CASSQEAQGLSTDTQYF. The DNA of the CDR3 is TGCGCCAGCAGCCAAGAAGCGCAGGGGCTGTCCACAGATACGCAGTATTTT. The V gene is TRBV4-1, the J gene TRBJ2-3, with D possibly TRBD1 on 6 matching bases. This CDR3 has 17 amino acids. Germline V gene sequence: CDR1 MGHRA, CDR2 YSYEKL. V was shortened by 0 bases and J by 2 bases, with 15 bases between the two germline ends.

The V call is TRBV7-9, the J call TRBJ1-4; 8 nucleotides align to TRBD1. In germline, CDR1 is SEHNR, CDR2 FQNEAQ (reference sequence). V dropped 0 bases and J dropped 6; count of bases not matched to a gene: 3. This CDR3 spans 15 amino acids. CDR3 sequence (DNA): TGTGCCAGCAGCTTAGCGCTCAGGGGGCATGAAAAACTGTTTTTT. This sequence encodes CASSLALRGHEKLFF.

The chain links TRBV9 to TRBJ1-3, with 7 positions matching TRBD1. CDR3 length: 18 amino acids. The junction had 13 bases not matched to a gene; V was cut back by 4 bases and J by 0 bases. Germline lookup yields CDR1 SGDLS and CDR2 YYNGEE. The CDR3 protein is CASSSRGAGGFSGNTIYF. CDR3 DNA: TGTGCCAGCAGCTCAAGGGGGGCAGGGGGATTCTCTGGAAACACCATATATTTT.